One sample yielded the 14 T cell receptor beta chains listed below, sequenced in a study of blood T cells in healthy people across ages. Alongside a J-beta primer mix, a sample-barcoded 5' primer served in a second PCR lasting roughly 7 to 12 cycles. Via MiXCR, TCRdb re-called the 5' RACE reads, giving one row per CDR3 protein. The sample lists hundreds of thousands of distinct CDR3 sequences, roughly 60% occurring once. Sequences were obtained from blood. Receptor source: a man under 40 in good health.

The V gene is TRBV7-2, the J gene TRBJ2-7; tentative D call: TRBD1 (5 bases). With the DNA end fitting TRBJ2-5 better, the J assignment may be wrong. Germline CDR1 is SGHTA and CDR2 is FQGNSA. This CDR3 is built from 13 residues. The CDR3 DNA reads TGTGCCAGCTACGAAGGGGTACGAGAGACCCAGTACTTC. Translated: CASYEGVRETQYF.

This clonotype was observed a handful of times. The V gene is TRBV20-1, the J gene TRBJ2-5; D uncertain. This CDR3 is 12 amino acids long. The V end lost 2 bases, the J end lost 8 bases, and 12 bases lay between the germline ends. The V gene's germline CDR1 is DFQATT and CDR2 SNEGSKA (reference sequence). The CDR3 spells CSARTSDLTQYF. The CDR3 DNA reads as TGCAGTGCTAGAACGAGTGATTTAACCCAGTACTTC.

The chain employs TRBV3-1 and TRBJ2-1, with TRBD2 as a possible D gene (6 bases). There are 13 residues in the CDR3. Germline assignment: CDR1 LGHDT and CDR2 YNNKEL (reference sequence). V lost 3 bases to trimming and J lost 9 bases, with 12 bases between them. The chain's CDR3 is CASSQDWGGEQFF. CDR3 in DNA: TGTGCCAGCAGCCAGGACTGGGGAGGTGAGCAGTTCTTC.

As DNA, the CDR3 is TGCGCCAGCAGCTCCCGCGCCGGTTTCGTAAAAGAGGTTAGGCCTTACAATGAGCAGTTCTTC. It is translated as CASSSRAGFVKEVRPYNEQFF. The chain employs TRBV5-1 and TRBJ2-1; no clear D gene. From germline, CDR1 is SGHRS and CDR2 YFSETQ. The CDR3 has 21 amino acids. Trimming shortened V by 3 bases and J by 4 bases, and 32 bases separated the two germline ends.

This clonotype occurred a few times. This chain's CDR3 is CASSLQVSAADTQYF. CDR3 nucleotides: TGTGCCAGCAGCTTACAGGTTTCGGCAGCAGATACGCAGTATTTT. This chain joins TRBV7-2 and TRBJ2-3; no clear D. There are 15 residues in the CDR3. The V gene lost 2 bases and the J gene lost 4 bases, with 13 bases spanning the gap. The germline CDR1 and CDR2 sequences are SGHTA and FQGNSA.

This clonotype was seen ten or more times. Here the CDR3 reads CSAPDRLNTEAFF. The CDR3 DNA is TGCAGTGCCCCCGACAGACTGAACACTGAAGCTTTCTTT. The V and J genes are TRBV20-1 and TRBJ1-1; weak D call: TRBD1 (5 bases). Germline CDR1 reads DFQATT; CDR2 reads SNEGSKA (reference sequence). The CDR3 is 13 residues long. Trimming took off 6 bases at V and 0 bases at J, with 11 bases between the two ends.

This sequence joins TRBV12-3 or TRBV12-4 and TRBJ2-3; D might be TRBD1 (6 bases). V was trimmed by 5 bases and J by 1 base, leaving 16 bases between them. There are 16 residues in the CDR3. CDR3 coding DNA: TGTGCCAGCAGTCCCCGGACAGCCCCGGGCACAGATACGCAGTATTTT. Translating gives CASSPRTAPGTDTQYF.

This clonotype was seen a few times. The chain carries TRBV4-2 and TRBJ1-1; D is unresolved. Trimming took 4 bases from V and 0 from J, leaving 15 bases between them. From germline, CDR1 is LGHNA and CDR2 YNFKEQ. The CDR3 extends over 16 amino acids. In nucleotides, the CDR3 is TGTGCCAGCAGCCTGGGGTCGGGGAAAATGAACACTGAAGCTTTCTTT. This codes for CASSLGSGKMNTEAFF.

This clonotype has a handful of counts. This chain uses TRBV29-1 with TRBJ1-2; D is unresolved. Trimming removed 1 base from V and 6 bases from J, with 12 bases in between. Germline CDR1 reads SQVTM; CDR2 reads ANQGSEA. The CDR3 contains 13 residues. This CDR3 reads CSVEVSYSDGYTF. CDR3 coding DNA: TGCAGCGTTGAAGTTTCATACTCGGATGGCTACACCTTC.

The chain links TRBV28 to TRBJ2-3; 11 bases fit TRBD2. The germline V gene encodes CDR1 MDHEN and CDR2 SYDVKM. The CDR3 spans 19 residues. The V segment lost 5 bases and the J segment 3 bases; nucleotides outside the gene matches: 16. CDR3 sequence (DNA): TGTGCCAGCAGTCCAGCGGCTAGCGGGAGGATCATGAGAACAGATACGCAGTATTTT. Residues: CASSPAASGRIMRTDTQYF. The variable domain in full, with the rest retrieved from reference TRBV28 and TRBJ2-3, is DVKVTQSSRYLVKRTGEKVFLECVQDMDHENMFWYRQDPGLGLRLIYFSYDVKMKEKGDIPEGYSVSREKKERFSLILESASTNQTSMYLCASSPAASGRIMRTDTQYFGPGTRLTVL.

This clonotype was counted once. V and J are TRBV30 and TRBJ2-1; D remains unclear. Trimming shortened V by 0 bases and J by 7 bases, and 7 bases separated the two germline ends. From germline, CDR1 is GTSNPN and CDR2 SVGIG (reference sequence). The CDR3 spans 12 residues. CDR3 residues: CAWSVRPNEQFF. The CDR3 nucleotides read TGTGCCTGGAGTGTGAGACCTAATGAGCAGTTCTTC. The whole variable domain, remainder taken from reference TRBV30 and TRBJ2-1, is SQTIHQWPATLVQPVGSPLSLECTVEGTSNPNLYWYRQAAGRGLQLLFYSVGIGQISSEVPQNLSASRPQDRQFILSSKKLLLSDSGFYLCAWSVRPNEQFFGPGTRLTVL.

V and J are TRBV9 and TRBJ2-5, with TRBD2 identical over 9 bases. The ends lost 4 bases at V and 2 bases at J; junction bases unmatched: 6. The CDR3 runs to 15 residues. Per the germline V gene, CDR1 is SGDLS and CDR2 is YYNGEE. The DNA of the CDR3 is TGTGCCAGCAGCAGATTAGCGGGAGTTCAAGAGACCCAGTACTTC. It codes for CASSRLAGVQETQYF.

The chain uses TRBV28 and TRBJ2-5; no clear D gene. CDR3 size: 12 residues. The V and J ends lost 3 bases and 7 bases respectively, with 9 bases between them. CDR1 and CDR2 from the germline V gene are MDHEN and SYDVKM. This CDR3 reads CASSFVGGTQYF. CDR3 nucleotides: TGTGCCAGCAGTTTTGTTGGTGGGACCCAGTACTTC.

V and J are TRBV7-8 and TRBJ1-5; D is uncertain. Trimming removed 0 bases from V and 4 bases from J, with 13 bases in between. CDR1 and CDR2 from the germline V gene are SGHVS and FQNEAQ. The length of the CDR3 is 16 residues. In DNA form, the CDR3 reads TGTGCCAGCAGCTTAGCGCCTGGGTATGGAAATCAGCCCCAGCATTTT. Amino acids: CASSLAPGYGNQPQHF.